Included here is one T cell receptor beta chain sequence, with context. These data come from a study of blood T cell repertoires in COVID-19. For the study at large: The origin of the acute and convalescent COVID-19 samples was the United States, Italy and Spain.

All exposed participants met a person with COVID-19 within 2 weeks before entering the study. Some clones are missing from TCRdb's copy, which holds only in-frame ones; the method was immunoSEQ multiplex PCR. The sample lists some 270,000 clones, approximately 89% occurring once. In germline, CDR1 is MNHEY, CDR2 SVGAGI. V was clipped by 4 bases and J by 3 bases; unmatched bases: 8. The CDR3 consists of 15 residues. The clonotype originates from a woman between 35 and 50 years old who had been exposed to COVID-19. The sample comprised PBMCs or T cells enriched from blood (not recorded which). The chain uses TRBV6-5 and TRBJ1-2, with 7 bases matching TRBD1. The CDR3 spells CASSSVGGQYYGYTF. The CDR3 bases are TGTGCCAGCAGTTCCGTTGGGGGACAGTACTATGGCTACACCTTC.